The 21 T cell receptor beta chains below come from one sample, sequenced in a study of shared clonotypes between healthy human individuals (dated by TCRdb to 2018 to 2021). The method was the immunoSEQ multiplex PCR assay. Sourced from immuneACCESS, this table was stored by TCRdb with only in-frame sequences that have V and J called. A share of the clones is absent; for the studies checked, an unresolved V gene accounts for under half, and the remainder has no known explanation. A total of roughly 1.5 million clones appear in this sample, 95% to 99% of them only once. The top ten constitute approximately 0.44% of the sample. The sequencing sample was made of naive CD4+ T cells sorted from blood. The cell subset or site label for this specimen denotes: CD45RA+ positively selected. The receptors here all came from a man aged 25 to 40 in good health.

This clone was observed a single time. The chain recombines TRBV10-3 with TRBJ1-3; D is ambiguous. The germline gives CDR1 ENHRY, CDR2 SYGVKD. Trimming pared 4 bases from V and 10 bases from J, leaving 20 bases between. The CDR3 length is 15 residues. CDR3 protein: CAISGEALDEGTIYF. In nucleotides, the CDR3 is TGTGCCATCAGTGGGGAAGCCTTGGATGAAGGGACCATATATTTT.

The V call is TRBV5-6, the J call TRBJ1-1, with D uncertain. Germline V gives CDR1 SGHDT, CDR2 YYEEEE. Trimming shortened V by 4 bases and J by 4 bases, and 17 bases separated the two germline ends. CDR3 length equals 15 residues. The CDR3 DNA is TGTGCCAGCAGCCCCGTAAGGGCCATGGGCACTGAAGCTTTCTTT. Its protein is CASSPVRAMGTEAFF.

CDR3 sequence reads: CASSILAGGSTDTQYF. In DNA, the CDR3 is TGTGCCAGCTCTATACTAGCGGGAGGGTCCACAGATACGCAGTATTTT. The V gene is TRBV18, the J gene TRBJ2-3, with 13 bases fitting TRBD2. V shed 6 bases and J 2 bases; nucleotides not matched to a gene: 5. This CDR3 contains 16 residues. Germline CDR1 KGHSH, CDR2 LQKENI.

The chain carries TRBV6-6 and TRBJ2-7; D is uncertain. The CDR3 extends over 13 amino acids. CDR1 and CDR2 from the germline V gene are MNHNY and SVGAGI (reference sequence). Between the trimmed V and J ends, which lost 4 bases and 2 bases, there was a span of 9 bases. DNA of the CDR3: TGTGCCAGCAGTTCGACACGAGCCTACGAGCAGTACTTC. Amino acid sequence: CASSSTRAYEQYF.

As for this clone: The same CDR3 is also encoded by other DNA sequences in this sample. The CDR3 nucleotides read TGTGCCAGCAGCTCCTCCGGGGAGCAGTACTTC. It specifies CASSSSGEQYF. The chain has TRBV9 and TRBJ2-7; no clear D gene. Between the trimmed V and J ends, which lost 4 bases and 7 bases, there was a span of 9 bases. Germline lookup yields CDR1 SGDLS and CDR2 YYNGEE. The CDR3 covers 11 residues.

V usage is TRBV5-1 and J usage is TRBJ2-5, with D perhaps being TRBD1 or TRBD2 (5 bases each). CDR1 and CDR2 (germline): SGHRS, YFSETQ. The CDR3 contains 15 residues. V dropped 4 bases and J dropped 4 bases, with 17 bases sitting between them. CDR3 residues: CASSRSGDGGETQYF. The CDR3 coding sequence is TGCGCCAGCAGCCGAAGTGGGGACGGCGGAGAGACCCAGTACTTC.

This chain connects TRBV5-1 to TRBJ2-7; 7 positions match TRBD2. The CDR3 runs 15 residues. Germline V gives CDR1 SGHRS, CDR2 YFSETQ. J was trimmed by 4 bases and V by 1 base; bases with no gene match: 8. CDR3 loop: CASSLWAGALYEQYF. In DNA form, the CDR3 reads TGCGCCAGCAGCTTGTGGGCGGGAGCTTTGTACGAGCAGTACTTC.

In this sample, this clone turned up a few times. Other DNA sequences in the same sample also yield this CDR3. V is TRBV5-4 and J is TRBJ2-5; 11 nucleotides match TRBD2. The junction had 0 bases not matched to a gene; V was cut back by 0 bases and J by 2 bases. The CDR3 extends over 15 amino acids. Germline V CDR1 and CDR2: SGHNT, YYREEE (reference sequence). The CDR3, as DNA: TGTGCCAGCAGCTTGGGACTAGCGGGACAAGAGACCCAGTACTTC. Translation gives CASSLGLAGQETQYF.

The rearrangement joins TRBV9 to TRBJ2-6, with D hard to call. CDR1 is SGDLS and CDR2 is YYNGEE in the germline V gene. The germline V and J ends were trimmed by 4 bases and 0 bases, with 8 bases remaining between them. This CDR3 has 15 amino acids. CDR3 sequence: CASSYIPSGANVLTF. CDR3 DNA: TGTGCCAGCAGCTATATCCCCTCTGGGGCCAACGTCCTGACTTTC.

V is TRBV4-1 and J is TRBJ2-1; 8 bases agree with TRBD2. CDR1 and CDR2 (germline): MGHRA, YSYEKL. Trimming at V came to 3 bases and at J to 4 bases, leaving 8 bases not matched to a gene. The CDR3 covers 16 residues. The CDR3 is CASSHPLAEPYNEQFF. As DNA, the CDR3 is TGCGCCAGCAGCCACCCACTAGCGGAGCCTTACAATGAGCAGTTCTTC.

The chain has TRBV7-3 and TRBJ2-3, with 7 positions matching TRBD2. Germline V gene sequence: CDR1 SGHTA, CDR2 FQGTGA. Trimming took 5 bases from V and 7 from J; bases not matched to a gene: 9. This CDR3 spans 14 amino acids. The CDR3 DNA follows: TGTGCCAGCAGCCCTACCCGGGAGGCGAATACGCAGTATTTT. It yields the protein CASSPTREANTQYF.

The table lists this clone with a count of one. V and J are TRBV4-2 and TRBJ1-2; D is uncertain. V lost 0 bases to trimming and J lost 8 bases, with 16 bases between them. Germline values: CDR1 LGHNA, CDR2 YNFKEQ. This CDR3 region has 15 residues. The CDR3 DNA sequence: TGTGCCAGCAGCCAAGATGTCAGCGTCGTTGGAGGCTACACCTTC. It encodes CASSQDVSVVGGYTF.

The chain has TRBV2 and TRBJ2-6; D gene unclear. Germline loops: CDR1 SNHLY, CDR2 FYNNEI. V shed 2 bases and J shed 3 bases, with 14 bases lying between them. The CDR3 has 17 residues. The CDR3 loop is CASSEYTSSIGANVLTF. CDR3 coding DNA: TGTGCCAGCAGTGAATATACTTCCTCCATTGGGGCCAACGTCCTGACTTTC.

The chain recombines TRBV5-1 with TRBJ2-7, with TRBD2 matching 7 bases. Trimming removed 1 base from V and 5 bases from J; junction bases left unmatched: 9. This CDR3 is 15 amino acids long. Germline V CDR1 and CDR2: SGHRS, YFSETQ. DNA of the CDR3: TGCGCCAGCAGCTTGCGACAGCGGGATTTCGACGAGCAGTACTTC. Protein: CASSLRQRDFDEQYF.

The J gene is TRBJ2-7, the V gene TRBV28; tentative D call: TRBD1 (6 bases). Germline V CDR1 and CDR2: MDHEN, SYDVKM. The CDR3 extends over 15 amino acids. Trimming removed 4 bases at V and 3 bases at J, with 16 bases between. CDR3 in amino acids: CASSSPDSSVYEQYF. In DNA form, the CDR3 reads TGTGCCAGCAGTTCCCCGGACAGTTCAGTCTACGAGCAGTACTTC.

This sequence joins TRBV7-8 and TRBJ1-2; TRBD1 aligns across 7 bases. The germline V gene encodes CDR1 SGHVS and CDR2 FQNEAQ. The CDR3 runs 14 residues. The V and J ends lost 3 bases and 5 bases, in that order; junction bases with no gene match: 6. The CDR3 coding sequence is TGTGCCAGCAGCTTGGGACAGATCCCTTATGGCTACACCTTC. Translating gives CASSLGQIPYGYTF.

About this clone itself: Other DNA sequences within the sample encode an identical CDR3. CDR3 sequence reads: CASSLTGQSEAFF. In DNA form, the CDR3 reads TGCGCCAGCAGCTTGACAGGACAGAGTGAAGCTTTCTTT. This chain uses TRBV5-1 with TRBJ1-1; D possibly corresponds to TRBD1 (6 bases). Trimming pared 1 base from V and 7 bases from J, leaving 11 bases between. CDR1 is SGHRS and CDR2 is YFSETQ in the germline V gene. This CDR3 comprises 13 residues. The full variable domain, completed using reference TRBV5-1 and TRBJ1-1, is KAGVTQTPRYLIKTRGQQVTLSCSPISGHRSVSWYQQTPGQGLQFLFEYFSETQRNKGNFPGRFSGRQFSNSRSEMNVSTLELGDSALYLCASSLTGQSEAFFGQGTRLTVV.

This chain links TRBV19 with TRBJ1-1, with D hard to call. Germline-derived CDR1 and CDR2 are LNHDA and SQIVND (reference sequence). The CDR3 sequence is 14 residues long. V dropped 1 base and J dropped 7 bases, with 13 bases sitting between them. CDR3 residues: CASSIAPAVGEAFF. The CDR3 coding sequence is TGTGCCAGTAGTATAGCCCCGGCAGTGGGTGAAGCTTTCTTT. Using reference TRBV19 and TRBJ1-1 for the parts outside the CDR3, the full variable domain is DGGITQSPKYLFRKEGQNVTLSCEQNLNHDAMYWYRQDPGQGLRLIYYSQIVNDFQKGDIAEGYSVSREKKESFPLTVTSAQKNPTAFYLCASSIAPAVGEAFFGQGTRLTVV.

This clone has just one count. This chain joins TRBV5-4 and TRBJ2-2, with D perhaps TRBD2 (6 bases). Trimming pared 2 bases from V and 3 bases from J, leaving 20 bases between. The length of the CDR3 is 18 residues. Germline CDR1 SGHNT, CDR2 YYREEE (reference sequence). The CDR3 bases are TGTGCCAGCAGCTTCACTAGCTCGGGGAGGCTTGACACCGGGGAGCTGTTTTTT. Amino acids: CASSFTSSGRLDTGELFF.

As for this clone: Other DNA sequences in the sample encode the same CDR3. V usage is TRBV9 and J usage is TRBJ1-1; a possible D gene is TRBD1 (5 bases). This CDR3 comprises 14 residues. Germline loops: CDR1 SGDLS, CDR2 YYNGEE. V shed 4 bases and J shed 1 base, with 11 bases lying between them. The CDR3 sequence is CASSPVGGNTEAFF. CDR3 sequence (DNA): TGTGCCAGCAGCCCGGTGGGGGGGAACACTGAAGCTTTCTTT.

The chain recombines TRBV18 with TRBJ2-5; unclear D gene. Germline CDR1 reads KGHSH; CDR2 reads LQKENI. The CDR3 extends over 14 amino acids. Trimming removed 2 bases at V and 5 bases at J, with 12 bases between. In nucleotides, the CDR3 is TGTGCCAGCTCACCAATCAACCCGTGGGAGACCCAGTACTTC. It specifies CASSPINPWETQYF.